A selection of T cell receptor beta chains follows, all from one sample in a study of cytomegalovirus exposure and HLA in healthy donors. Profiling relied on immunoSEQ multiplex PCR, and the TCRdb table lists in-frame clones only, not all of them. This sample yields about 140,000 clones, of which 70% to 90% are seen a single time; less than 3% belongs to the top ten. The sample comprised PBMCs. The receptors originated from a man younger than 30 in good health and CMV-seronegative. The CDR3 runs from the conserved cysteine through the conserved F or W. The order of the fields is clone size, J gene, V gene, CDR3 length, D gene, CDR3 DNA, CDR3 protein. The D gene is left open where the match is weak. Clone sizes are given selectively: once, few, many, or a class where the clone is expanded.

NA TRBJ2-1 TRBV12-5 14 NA TGTGCTAGTGGTTTGAGGCTTTCGGGGGATGAGCAGTTCTTC CASGLRLSGDEQFF
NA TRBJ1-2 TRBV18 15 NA TGTGCCAGCTCCCCCAATGAGGCTTTCAACTATGGCTACACCTTC CASSPNEAFNYGYTF
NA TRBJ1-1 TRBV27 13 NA TGTGCCAGCAGCCATCCGGGGGACACTGAAGCTTTCTTT CASSHPGDTEAFF
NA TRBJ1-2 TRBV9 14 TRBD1 TGTGCCAGCAGCGTCGGACAGGGGGCGGGTGGCTACACCTTC CASSVGQGAGGYTF
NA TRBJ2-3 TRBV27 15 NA TGTGCCAGCAGTCCTCTGGCTTTTAGCACAGATACGCAGTATTTT CASSPLAFSTDTQYF
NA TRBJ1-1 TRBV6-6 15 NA TGTGCCAGCAGTTACATCGGGACACGGAACACTGAAGCTTTCTTT CASSYIGTRNTEAFF
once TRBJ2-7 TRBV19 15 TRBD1 TGTGCCAGTAGTACAAACAGGGGGCTCAACTACGAGCAGTACTTC CASSTNRGLNYEQYF
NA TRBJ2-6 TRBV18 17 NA TGTGCCAGCTCACCACGGGGAAGGGAGTCTGGGGCCAACGTCCTGACTTTC CASSPRGRESGANVLTF
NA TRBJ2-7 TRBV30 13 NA TGTGCCTGGAGGGGACAAGGGGTTCCTTGGGTATACTTC CAWRGQGVPWVYF
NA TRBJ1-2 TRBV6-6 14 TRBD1 TGTGCCAGCAGTCCGGACAGGGGAATCGGTGGCTACACCTTC CASSPDRGIGGYTF
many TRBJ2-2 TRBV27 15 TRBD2 TGTGCCAGCAGTTTATTCGCGGGAGGGCCCGGGGAGCTGTTTTTT CASSLFAGGPGELFF
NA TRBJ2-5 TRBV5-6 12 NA TGTGCCAGCAGCCTAGGCGGGGCAGCCCAGTACTTC CASSLGGAAQYF
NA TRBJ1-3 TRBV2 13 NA TGTGCCAGCAGTGATCTCGGTGCGAACACCATATATTTT CASSDLGANTIYF
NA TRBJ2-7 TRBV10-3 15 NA TGTGCCATCAGTGAGTTGAGGGCAGTTTCCTACGAGCAGTACTTC CAISELRAVSYEQYF
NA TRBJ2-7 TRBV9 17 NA TGTGCCAGCAGCCCATTTACCGGGAGCCTACCGGGATACGAGCAGTACTTC CASSPFTGSLPGYEQYF
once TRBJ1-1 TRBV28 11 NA TGTGGAGTAATCATGAACACTGAAGCTTTCTTT CGVIMNTEAFF
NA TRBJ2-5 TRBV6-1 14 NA TGTGCCAGCAGTGAAAGGGGGGGAGGAGAGACCCAGTACTTC CASSERGGGETQYF
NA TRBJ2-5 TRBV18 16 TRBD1 TGTGCCAGCTCACCACCGTCGGGGGACAGGGGGGAGACCCAGTACTTC CASSPPSGDRGETQYF
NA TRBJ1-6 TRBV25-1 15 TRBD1 TGTGCCAGCAGTGACCCCAGGGGGCTTAATTCACCCCTCCACTTT CASSDPRGLNSPLHF
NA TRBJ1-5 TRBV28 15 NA TGTGCCACCGAGACCCAAGTGGGAGTCTATCAGCCCCAGCATTTT CATETQVGVYQPQHF
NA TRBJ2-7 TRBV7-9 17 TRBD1 TGTGCCAGCTACCCGGGAGAGCCGGACAGGGGGAATGGGGAGCAGTACTTC CASYPGEPDRGNGEQYF
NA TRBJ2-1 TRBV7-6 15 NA TGTGCCAGCAGCTTAGCCGCGGAGACTTACAATGAGCAGTTCTTC CASSLAAETYNEQFF
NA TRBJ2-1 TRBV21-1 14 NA TGTGCCAGCAGCAACCAAGCCTACGGTCATGAACAGTTCTTC CASSNQAYGHEQFF
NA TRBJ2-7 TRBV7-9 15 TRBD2 TGTGCCAGCAGCTCTAGCGGGGAGGTTCTCCACGAGCAGTACTTC CASSSSGEVLHEQYF
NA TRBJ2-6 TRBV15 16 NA TGTGCCACCAGCGGATCCAGGGTATCTGGGGCCAACGTCCTGACTTTC CATSGSRVSGANVLTF
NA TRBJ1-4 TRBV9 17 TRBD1 TGTGCCAGCAGCGTAGCCGGACAGGGGACTATAAATGACAAACTGTTTTTT CASSVAGQGTINDKLFF
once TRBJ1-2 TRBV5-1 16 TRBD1 TGCGCCAGCAGCTCGCGGACAGGTAGGACTAACTATGGCTACACCTTC CASSSRTGRTNYGYTF
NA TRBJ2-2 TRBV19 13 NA TGTGCCAGTAGCACACCCAGGGAAAGGGAGCTGTTTTTT CASSTPRERELFF
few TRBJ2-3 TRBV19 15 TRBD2 TGTGCCAGTACCACTCGACTAGCGGGCACAGATACGCAGTATTTT CASTTRLAGTDTQYF
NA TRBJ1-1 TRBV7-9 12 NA TGTGCCAGCAGTTCTATGAACACTGAAGCTTTCTTT CASSSMNTEAFF
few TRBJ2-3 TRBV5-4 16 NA TGTGCCAGCAGCGCACATCTGGGGCTTTCCACAGATACGCAGTATTTT CASSAHLGLSTDTQYF
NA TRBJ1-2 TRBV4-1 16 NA TGCGCCAGCAGCCAAGTTGGCTCGGCAGGGAACTATGGCTACACCTTC CASSQVGSAGNYGYTF
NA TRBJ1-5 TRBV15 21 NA TGTGCCACCAGCAGAGATAGGGCGACCGGGGGGTCCGGGGCGGGCAATCAGCCCCAGCATTTT CATSRDRATGGSGAGNQPQHF
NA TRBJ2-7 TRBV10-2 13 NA TGCGCCAGCAAAACAGGAATCTCCTACGAGCAGTACTTC CASKTGISYEQYF
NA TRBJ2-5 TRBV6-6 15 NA TGTGCCAGCAGCCTTGATGGCGGGACGGGAGAGACCCAGTACTTC CASSLDGGTGETQYF
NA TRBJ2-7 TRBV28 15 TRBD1 TGTGCCAGCGCCTCAGCGGCAGGGGGCGTATACGAGCAGTACTTC CASASAAGGVYEQYF
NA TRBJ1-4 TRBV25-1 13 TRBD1 TGTGCCAGCAGTGCAATACAGGGGGTGGAACTGTTTTTT CASSAIQGVELFF
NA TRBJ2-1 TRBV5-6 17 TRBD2 TGTGCCAGCAGGATGGGACTAGCGGGGCTTAGCTACAATGAGCAGTTCTTC CASRMGLAGLSYNEQFF
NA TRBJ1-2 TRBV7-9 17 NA TGTGCCAGCAGCTTAGCGAAGGGAGGGGTCGGTAACTATGGCTACACCTTC CASSLAKGGVGNYGYTF
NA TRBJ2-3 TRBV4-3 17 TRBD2 TGCGCCAGCAGCCCACAGCGGGGGAGAGCTAGCACAGATACGCAGTATTTT CASSPQRGRASTDTQYF
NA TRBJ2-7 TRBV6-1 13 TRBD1 TGTGCCAGCAGGACAGGGGGACAGGGGGCCCAGTACTTC CASRTGGQGAQYF
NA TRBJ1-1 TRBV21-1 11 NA TGTGCCAGCAGACGGTCCACTGAAGCTTTCTTT CASRRSTEAFF
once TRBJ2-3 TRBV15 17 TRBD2 TGTGCCACCAGCAGAGATCTGGGCGGGAGTGGGGCAGATACGCAGTATTTT CATSRDLGGSGADTQYF
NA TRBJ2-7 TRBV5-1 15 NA TGCGCCAGCAGCGAGACAGTTTCTAGAATCTACGAGCAGTACTTC CASSETVSRIYEQYF
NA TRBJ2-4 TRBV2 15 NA TGTGCCAGCAGTGATGGTGGGCGTGCCAAAAACATTCAGTACTTC CASSDGGRAKNIQYF
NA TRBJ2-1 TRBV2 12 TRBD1 TGTGCCAGCAGTGAAAATTCAGGGACAGCTTTCTTC CASSENSGTAFF
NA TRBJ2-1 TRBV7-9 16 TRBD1 TGTGCCAGCAGCGTCCCCTACCGGGACAGAGACAATGAGCAGTTCTTC CASSVPYRDRDNEQFF
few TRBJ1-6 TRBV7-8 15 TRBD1 TGTGCCAGCAGCTGGTGGGACAGGGATAATTCACCCCTCCACTTT CASSWWDRDNSPLHF
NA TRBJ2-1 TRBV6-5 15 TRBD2 TGTGCCAGCAGTTATTCTAGCGGGAGATTGAATGAGCAGTTCTTC CASSYSSGRLNEQFF
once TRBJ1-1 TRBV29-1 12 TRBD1 TGCAGCGTAGAACAGGGGGACCGTGAAGCTTTCTTT CSVEQGDREAFF
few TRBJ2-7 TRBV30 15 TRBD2 TGTGCCTGGAGTGTAGGACTAGCGGGTTTATCCGAGCAGTACTTC CAWSVGLAGLSEQYF
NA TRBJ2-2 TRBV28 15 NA TGTGCCAGCAGTTTGGCAGGTACTCCAACCGGGGAGCTGTTTTTT CASSLAGTPTGELFF
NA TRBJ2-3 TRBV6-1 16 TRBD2 TGTGCCAGCAGTGAGTCTAGCGGGGGCGGTTCGGATACGCAGTATTTT CASSESSGGGSDTQYF
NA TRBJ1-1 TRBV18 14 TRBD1 TGTGCCAGCTCACCGGATACGACAGGGACAAAAGCTTTCTTT CASSPDTTGTKAFF
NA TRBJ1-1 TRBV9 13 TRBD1 TGTGCCAGCAGCGGACAGGGGAACACTGAAGCTTTCTTT CASSGQGNTEAFF